The 30 T cell receptor beta chains presented below share a single source sample, sequenced in a study of shared clonotypes between healthy human individuals. This table comes from immunoSEQ multiplex PCR, and its TCRdb copy is limited to in-frame clones, with some not included. Of about 770,000 clones in the sample, around 70% were seen once. The sample consisted of memory CD4+ T cells sorted from blood. Subset defined: CD45RA-negative fraction. The receptors originated from a woman in her thirties in good health.

A single count supports this clone. The V gene is TRBV18, the J gene TRBJ1-4; D is perhaps TRBD1 (5 bases). V gave up 2 bases and J gave up 7 bases, with 11 bases separating them. The germline V gene encodes CDR1 KGHSH and CDR2 LQKENI. This CDR3 is 14 amino acids long. DNA for the CDR3: TGTGCCAGCTCACCAAGCCAGGGTGGTGAAAAACTGTTTTTT. It specifies CASSPSQGGEKLFF.

V and J are TRBV2 and TRBJ1-4; D unresolved. CDR3 length: 15 amino acids. V lost 7 bases to trimming and J lost 6 bases, with 18 bases between them. Per the germline V gene, CDR1 is SNHLY and CDR2 is FYNNEI. The CDR3 here is CASMSGRPEDEKLFF. The CDR3 nucleotides read TGTGCCAGCATGTCCGGTCGGCCAGAGGATGAAAAACTGTTTTTT.

The sample holds a few counts of this clone. This sequence joins TRBV27 and TRBJ2-1; possible D gene TRBD2, 7 bases. The CDR3 is made up of 23 amino acids. The V and J ends lost 3 bases and 4 bases respectively, with 37 bases between them. Looked up from germline, CDR1 is MNHEY and CDR2 is SMNVEV (reference sequence). The CDR3 DNA follows: TGTGCCAGCAGTTTTCAACGAGACCCCTGGACCAGCGGGACATCTAAAACTTACAATGAGCAGTTCTTC. The encoded protein is CASSFQRDPWTSGTSKTYNEQFF.

The chain carries TRBV19 and TRBJ2-3; D unresolved. The length of the CDR3 is 13 residues. V was clipped by 0 bases and J by 9 bases, with 10 bases between them. From germline, CDR1 is LNHDA and CDR2 SQIVND (reference sequence). The CDR3 DNA is TGTGCCAGTAGTATAGATCGCGACGGGACGCAGTATTTT. This sequence encodes CASSIDRDGTQYF.

The chain uses TRBV6-5 and TRBJ2-5; 11 bases match TRBD1. The CDR3 totals 15 residues. From germline, CDR1 is MNHEY and CDR2 SVGAGI. Trimming at V came to 6 bases and at J to 5 bases, leaving 8 bases not matched to a gene. The CDR3 DNA reads as TGTGCCAGCAGAGGACAGGGGGCTGTTCTTGAGACCCAGTACTTC. Translation gives CASRGQGAVLETQYF.

This chain joins TRBV1 and TRBJ2-7; the D call in the table, TRBD1, was not verified against the DNA. TRBV1 is a pseudogene. The CDR3 extends over 18 amino acids. This CDR3 is CTSSPRVSFRGSSYEQYF. The CDR3 DNA reads as TGCACCAGCAGCCCGAGAGTCTCTTTCAGGGGGAGCTCCTACGAGCAGTACTTC.

The genes are TRBV9 and TRBJ2-1; no clear D gene. Germline values: CDR1 SGDLS, CDR2 YYNGEE. The V gene lost 0 bases and the J gene lost 5 bases, with 6 bases spanning the gap. The CDR3 length is 13 residues. CDR3 residues: CASSVDLNNEQFF. The CDR3 DNA reads TGTGCCAGCAGCGTAGACTTAAACAATGAGCAGTTCTTC.

Concerning this clone: The sample holds other DNA sequences that translate to the same CDR3. The rearrangement joins TRBV9 to TRBJ1-1, with D possibly being TRBD1 (6 bases). Germline loops: CDR1 SGDLS, CDR2 YYNGEE. V shed 4 bases and J shed 3 bases, with 13 bases lying between them. There are 14 residues in the CDR3. CDR3 nucleotides: TGTGCCAGCAGCCCCAGGGGACGGTACACTGAAGCTTTCTTT. It encodes CASSPRGRYTEAFF.

This sequence joins TRBV10-2 and TRBJ2-7, with D possibly TRBD2 on 6 matching bases. Trimming stripped 8 bases from V and 6 bases from J, with 20 bases between. The CDR3 has 14 residues. The V gene's germline CDR1 is WSHSY and CDR2 SAAADI. The CDR3 bases are TGCGCCAGCTCTCCTCAGGGAGGTCAAAGCGAGCAGTACTTC. Amino acids: CASSPQGGQSEQYF.

The chain recombines TRBV5-1 with TRBJ1-4, with 7 bases fitting TRBD1. The CDR3 has 16 residues. Unmatched junction bases numbered 12, after V lost 5 bases and J lost 5 bases. Per germline, CDR1 SGHRS and CDR2 YFSETQ. CDR3 in amino acids: CASSGRGGLLNEKLFF. The CDR3 region has the DNA TGCGCCAGCAGTGGGCGAGGGGGCCTCTTAAATGAAAAACTGTTTTTT. The full variable domain, completed using reference TRBV5-1 and TRBJ1-4, is KAGVTQTPRYLIKTRGQQVTLSCSPISGHRSVSWYQQTPGQGLQFLFEYFSETQRNKGNFPGRFSGRQFSNSRSEMNVSTLELGDSALYLCASSGRGGLLNEKLFFGSGTQLSVL.

The genes are TRBV7-9 and TRBJ2-5, with 11 bases lining up with TRBD2. Unmatched junction bases numbered 21, after V lost 5 bases and J lost 7 bases. CDR1 is SEHNR and CDR2 is FQNEAQ in the germline V gene (reference sequence). The CDR3 is made up of 19 amino acids. CDR3 amino acids: CASSPKPKFAGTSGGTQYF. In DNA form, the CDR3 reads TGTGCCAGCAGCCCAAAACCAAAATTCGCCGGGACTAGCGGCGGGACCCAGTACTTC.

The chain employs TRBV2 and TRBJ1-5; 9 bases agree with TRBD1. The CDR3 runs to 13 residues. The germline CDR1 and CDR2 sequences are SNHLY and FYNNEI. J gave up 4 bases and V 7 bases, and 2 bases lay outside the gene matches. The CDR3 nucleotides read TGTGCCAGCAAGGGGACAGGGAATCAGCCCCAGCATTTT. Its protein is CASKGTGNQPQHF.

V gene TRBV20-1 combines with J gene TRBJ2-5, with a tentative D call TRBD2 (5 bases). V was pared by 3 bases and J by 11 bases, with 13 bases between. Germline loops: CDR1 DFQATT, CDR2 SNEGSKA (reference sequence). The CDR3 is 11 amino acids. The CDR3: CSARGLEEQYF. The CDR3 DNA sequence: TGCAGTGCTAGGGGTCTGGAGGAGCAGTACTTC.

The chain links TRBV27 to TRBJ1-4; D call uncertain. V lost 5 bases and J lost 5, with 6 bases in between. The CDR3 covers 12 residues. CDR1 is MNHEY and CDR2 is SMNVEV in the germline V gene (reference sequence). Here the CDR3 reads CASSRLNEKLFF. CDR3 DNA sequence: TGTGCCAGCAGTCGTTTAAATGAAAAACTGTTTTTT.

The genes are TRBV29-1 and TRBJ2-2; D gene ambiguous. The CDR3 is made up of 13 amino acids. V lost 5 bases and J lost 1, with 8 bases in between. Germline V gene lookup returns CDR1 SQVTM and CDR2 ANQGSEA. CDR3: CSVSLLNTGELFF. DNA for the CDR3: TGCAGCGTTTCACTCCTGAACACCGGGGAGCTGTTTTTT.

J is TRBJ2-1 and V is TRBV7-9; TRBD2 aligns across 13 bases. This CDR3 has 18 residues. Per the germline V gene, CDR1 is SEHNR and CDR2 is FQNEAQ (reference sequence). With V trimmed by 4 bases and J by 10 bases, 16 bases remained unmatched. CDR3 nucleotides: TGTGCCAGCAGCTCACTGGCCGGGGGGACTAGCGGGAATAGGGAGCAGTTCTTC. Translating gives CASSSLAGGTSGNREQFF. Full variable domain (outside the CDR3, taken from reference TRBV7-9 and TRBJ2-1): DTGVSQNPRHKITKRGQNVTFRCDPISEHNRLYWYRQTLGQGPEFLTYFQNEAQLEKSRLLSDRFSAERPKGSFSTLEIQRTEQGDSAMYLCASSSLAGGTSGNREQFFGPGTRLTVL.

Comment on this clone: The sample contains more than one DNA sequence encoding this CDR3. This chain's CDR3 is CATGTAYGYTF. CDR3 nucleotides: TGTGCCACCGGGACCGCTTACGGCTACACCTTC. This sequence joins TRBV28 and TRBJ1-2; D might be TRBD1 (5 bases). CDR1 is MDHEN, CDR2 SYDVKM, per germline. The CDR3 has 11 residues. With 10 bases removed from V and 8 bases from J, the gap between germline ends came to 14 bases.

The gene calls are TRBV9 and TRBJ2-7; D perhaps matches TRBD1 (5 bases). The CDR3 is 13 residues long. Germline-derived CDR1 and CDR2 are SGDLS and YYNGEE. V was shortened by 5 bases and J by 1 base, with 10 bases between the two germline ends. The CDR3, as DNA: TGTGCCAGCAGACGACAGAGATCCTACGAGCAGTACTTC. It is translated as CASRRQRSYEQYF.

This clone was counted between two and nine times. This chain joins TRBV12-5 and TRBJ2-3, with unresolved D. The ends were cut back, 5 bases at V and 4 bases at J, with 22 bases in the middle. Germline V lookup: CDR1 LGHNT, CDR2 FRNRAP. This CDR3 has 17 amino acids. In nucleotides, the CDR3 is TGTGCTAGTGGTGGCCTGGGCGGAGCCGGTTTGGCAGATACGCAGTATTTT. It encodes CASGGLGGAGLADTQYF.

This sequence joins TRBV18 and TRBJ1-2; maybe TRBD1 (5 bases). Germline V lookup: CDR1 KGHSH, CDR2 LQKENI. V lost 1 base and J 7 bases, leaving 13 bases between the germline ends. The CDR3 extends over 14 amino acids. DNA for the CDR3: TGTGCCAGCTCACCACTGTCTGGGGACGGTGGCTACACCTTC. Translated, it gives CASSPLSGDGGYTF.

Remarks on this clone: Within the sample, other DNA sequences also encode this same CDR3. The chain joins TRBV5-6 to TRBJ1-2; D uncertain. The V end was cut by 4 bases, the J end by 2 bases, with 12 bases between. The germline V gene encodes CDR1 SGHDT and CDR2 YYEEEE. The CDR3 contains 14 residues. In DNA form, the CDR3 reads TGTGCCAGCAGCCTGGTGTCGGGGAACTATGGCTACACCTTC. Residues: CASSLVSGNYGYTF.

This chain links TRBV11-2 with TRBJ2-7; 8 bases fit TRBD2. The V gene end was trimmed by 5 bases and the J gene end by 0 bases; junction bases not matched to a gene: 12. Looked up from germline, CDR1 is SGHAT and CDR2 is FQNNGV. The CDR3 length is 17 residues. Here the CDR3 reads CASSPRGAGTSSYEQYF. DNA for the CDR3: TGTGCCAGCAGCCCTCGAGGGGCCGGGACTAGCTCCTACGAGCAGTACTTC.

The V call is TRBV27, the J call TRBJ2-7; the match to TRBD2 covers 7 bases. The V segment lost 3 bases and the J segment 0 bases; nucleotides outside the gene matches: 2. The CDR3 consists of 14 residues. Looked up from germline, CDR1 is MNHEY and CDR2 is SMNVEV (reference sequence). Here the CDR3 DNA reads TGTGCCAGCAGTTTTCTAGCGGACTCCTACGAGCAGTACTTC. Translation gives CASSFLADSYEQYF.

V gene TRBV10-1 combines with J gene TRBJ2-2; D is undetermined. This CDR3 region has 12 residues. V lost 8 bases, J lost 4 bases, and 8 bases lay in between. Germline CDR1 WNHNN, CDR2 SYGVQD (reference sequence). CDR3 in DNA: TGCGCCAGCGAAGGAATCACCGGGGAGCTGTTTTTT. It encodes CASEGITGELFF.

In its sample, this clone was seen a few times. The genes are TRBV4-1 and TRBJ1-4; D might be TRBD1 (6 bases). V lost 2 bases and J lost 7, with 14 bases in between. Germline V CDR1 and CDR2: MGHRA, YSYEKL. The CDR3 contains 15 residues. CDR3 in amino acids: CASSQRVGGLEKLFF. For the CDR3, the DNA is TGCGCCAGCAGCCAACGGGTAGGGGGTCTTGAAAAACTGTTTTTT.

V is TRBV19 and J is TRBJ1-1, with TRBD1 matching over 8 bases. Trimming cost V 7 bases and J 0 bases; bases outside gene matches: 4. Germline V gene data show CDR1 as LNHDA and CDR2 as SQIVND (reference sequence). The length of the CDR3 is 14 residues. The CDR3 bases are TGTGCCAGTACCAGGGGGCCCTTGAACACTGAAGCTTTCTTT. Protein product: CASTRGPLNTEAFF.

The gene calls are TRBV6-1 and TRBJ2-7; 11 positions match TRBD2. CDR1 MNHNS and CDR2 SASEGT come from the germline V gene. There are 15 residues in the CDR3. The trim removed 4 bases at V and 7 bases at J, leaving 9 bases unmatched. The CDR3 nucleotides read TGTGCCAGCAGTGCATTTACGGGACTAGCGGTTGAGCAGTACTTC. Protein: CASSAFTGLAVEQYF.

In this sample, this clone turned up a few times. The chain combines TRBV15 with TRBJ1-1; 9 bases map to TRBD1. Germline CDR1 LNHNV, CDR2 YYDKDF (reference sequence). This CDR3 is built from 19 residues. J was trimmed by 4 bases and V by 0 bases; bases with no gene match: 15. The CDR3 sequence is CATSRDYPGQGLGSTEAFF. CDR3 sequence (DNA): TGTGCCACCAGCAGAGATTATCCAGGACAGGGGTTGGGTAGCACTGAAGCTTTCTTT.

Here the CDR3 DNA reads TGTGCCAGCAGCTTAGGTTTCCAGGGTGACACTGAAGCTTTCTTT. Amino acids: CASSLGFQGDTEAFF. This chain connects TRBV11-2 to TRBJ1-1, with TRBD1 as a possible D gene (5 bases). Germline CDR1 SGHAT, CDR2 FQNNGV. Deletions cut 1 base from V and 3 bases from J, with 12 bases between. This CDR3 spans 15 amino acids.

This clone was detected ten times or more. V and J are TRBV6-4 and TRBJ1-1; the match to TRBD1 covers 8 bases. The V segment lost 6 bases and the J segment 2 bases; nucleotides outside the gene matches: 5. In germline, CDR1 is MRHNA, CDR2 SNTAGT. The CDR3 sequence is 14 residues long. The CDR3 loop is CASRATGDNTEAFF. The CDR3 coding sequence is TGTGCCAGCAGGGCGACAGGGGATAACACTGAAGCTTTCTTT.